Presented here are 26 T cell receptor beta chains from one specimen sequenced in a study of blood T cell repertoires in COVID-19. Profiling relied on immunoSEQ multiplex PCR, and the TCRdb table lists in-frame clones only, not all of them. The sample carries 45,000 to 60,000 clones, 90% recorded once. The sequencing sample was made of peripheral blood. The receptors here all came from a man aged 50 or older with acute or convalescent COVID-19.

This clone was picked up one time. The chain carries TRBV27 and TRBJ2-2, with D possibly matching TRBD1 (6 bases). Germline V gene lookup returns CDR1 MNHEY and CDR2 SMNVEV (reference sequence). This CDR3 region has 17 residues. Trimming pared 2 bases from V and 0 bases from J, leaving 13 bases between. CDR3: CASSLRGSGSNTGELFF. The CDR3 DNA follows: TGTGCCAGCAGTTTAAGGGGGAGCGGCTCGAACACCGGGGAGCTGTTTTTT.

The J gene is TRBJ1-2, the V gene TRBV24-1, with D perhaps TRBD1 (6 bases). Trimming removed 7 bases at V and 6 bases at J, with 17 bases between. Germline V gene sequence: CDR1 KGHDR, CDR2 SFDVKD. There are 14 residues in the CDR3. In DNA form, the CDR3 reads TGTGCCACCAGACAGGGTCCGGCATCAAATGGCTACACCTTC. Translated: CATRQGPASNGYTF.

The CDR3: CASSRPGLAKEQYF. CDR3 DNA sequence: TGTGCCAGCTCACGACCGGGACTAGCAAAGGAGCAGTACTTC. The V and J genes are TRBV18 and TRBJ2-7; 9 bases align to TRBD2. This CDR3 is 14 amino acids long. Trimming removed 4 bases from V and 7 bases from J; junction bases left unmatched: 8. Germline CDR1 and CDR2: KGHSH and LQKENI.

The V gene is TRBV15, the J gene TRBJ1-2; D possibly corresponds to TRBD1 (6 bases). CDR1 LNHNV and CDR2 YYDKDF come from the germline V gene (reference sequence). Trimming removed 1 base at V and 4 bases at J, with 10 bases between. The CDR3 runs to 14 residues. The CDR3 sequence is CATSRATGFYGYTF. The DNA of the CDR3 is TGTGCCACCAGCAGAGCTACAGGGTTCTATGGCTACACCTTC.

The chain carries TRBV12-3 or TRBV12-4 and TRBJ1-1; D not resolved. This CDR3 comprises 13 residues. V was shortened by 5 bases and J by 4 bases, with 11 bases between the two germline ends. The CDR3 reads CASSAAAGTEAFF. The DNA of the CDR3 is TGTGCCAGCAGTGCGGCGGCGGGCACTGAAGCTTTCTTT.

The CDR3 reads CASSRTPEGSPLHF. The CDR3 DNA sequence: TGTGCCAGCAGTCGGACCCCGGAGGGTTCACCCCTCCACTTT. This chain connects TRBV6-5 to TRBJ1-6; no clear D. The CDR3 contains 14 residues. The V and J ends lost 5 bases and 9 bases respectively, with 14 bases between them. Germline values: CDR1 MNHEY, CDR2 SVGAGI.

This clone appeared a single time. The chain links TRBV11-3 to TRBJ2-2; D gene uncertain. This CDR3 contains 12 residues. V was cut by 5 bases and J by 6 bases, with 7 bases left in between. Germline values: CDR1 SGHNT, CDR2 YENEEA. The CDR3 spells CASSPLAGELFF. The CDR3 coding sequence is TGTGCCAGCAGCCCTTTAGCCGGGGAGCTGTTTTTT.

The gene calls are TRBV5-8 and TRBJ2-1; possible D gene TRBD1, 6 bases. CDR1 SGHTS and CDR2 YDEGEE come from the germline V gene. This CDR3 contains 16 residues. Trimming pared 5 bases from V and 5 bases from J, leaving 20 bases between. CDR3 residues: CASRGGQPSTDNEQFF. The CDR3 nucleotides are TGTGCCAGCAGGGGCGGACAGCCGTCCACTGACAATGAGCAGTTCTTC.

CDR3 nucleotides: TGTGCCAGCAGCCGCGCCCCAGGGAACCAAGAGACCCAGTACTTC. It codes for CASSRAPGNQETQYF. This chain joins TRBV11-2 and TRBJ2-5, with a possible D match to TRBD1 (5 bases). CDR1 and CDR2 from the germline V gene are SGHAT and FQNNGV. Trimming removed 5 bases at V and 0 bases at J, with 13 bases between. There are 15 residues in the CDR3. Full variable domain (missing parts from reference TRBV11-2 and TRBJ2-5): EAGVAQSPRYKIIEKRQSVAFWCNPISGHATLYWYQQILGQGPKLLIQFQNNGVVDDSQLPKDRFSAERLKGVDSTLKIQPAKLEDSAVYLCASSRAPGNQETQYFGPGTRLLVL.

The CDR3 sequence is CATSGGGRPGSASGYNEQFF. CDR3 DNA sequence: TGTGCCACCAGTGGGGGGGGGAGGCCAGGGTCGGCTAGCGGTTACAATGAGCAGTTCTTC. The genes are TRBV24-1 and TRBJ2-1; 7 nucleotides match TRBD2. Germline CDR1 and CDR2: KGHDR and SFDVKD. The CDR3 runs 20 residues. J was trimmed by 4 bases and V by 5 bases; bases with no gene match: 22.

V and J are TRBV10-1 and TRBJ1-1; maybe TRBD1 (5 bases). In germline, CDR1 is WNHNN, CDR2 SYGVQD (reference sequence). V was trimmed by 3 bases and J by 5 bases, leaving 7 bases between them. There are 12 residues in the CDR3. The CDR3 region has the DNA TGCGCCAGCAGTGAACGGGGGACTGAAGCTTTCTTT. Its protein product is CASSERGTEAFF.

This rearrangement joins TRBV19 to TRBJ2-5, with 8 bases lining up with TRBD1. The CDR3 consists of 13 residues. The germline CDR1 and CDR2 sequences are LNHDA and SQIVND (reference sequence). V trimming: 9 bases; J trimming: 3 bases; junction bases outside the gene matches: 6. The CDR3 protein is CASRDRQKETQYF. The CDR3 DNA sequence: TGTGCCAGCCGGGACAGGCAGAAAGAGACCCAGTACTTC.

This clone occurred once. This chain connects TRBV5-6 to TRBJ2-7; tentatively, D is TRBD2 (6 bases). The CDR3 is 15 residues long. Germline V gives CDR1 SGHDT, CDR2 YYEEEE. V was clipped by 5 bases and J by 5 bases, with 20 bases between them. CDR3 residues: CASSLVEGSTHEQYF. Written as DNA, the CDR3 is TGTGCCAGCAGTCTAGTGGAGGGCTCGACCCACGAGCAGTACTTC. Filled out from reference TRBV5-6 and TRBJ2-7, the complete variable domain reads DAGVTQSPTHLIKTRGQQVTLRCSPKSGHDTVSWYQQALGQGPQFIFQYYEEEERQRGNFPDRFSGHQFPNYSSELNVNALLLGDSALYLCASSLVEGSTHEQYFGPGTRLTVT.

The chain has TRBV7-6 and TRBJ2-1; 9 bases are shared with TRBD2. The CDR3 loop spans 16 amino acids. The germline V gene encodes CDR1 SGHVS and CDR2 FNYEAQ. V trimming: 5 bases; J trimming: 8 bases; junction bases outside the gene matches: 13. The CDR3 bases are TGTGCCAGCAGCCCCCTTCGGGCGGGAGGGCCGCATGAGCAGTTCTTC. It codes for CASSPLRAGGPHEQFF.

The chain joins TRBV25-1 to TRBJ1-1; a weak D match, TRBD1 (5 bases). Trimming shortened V by 6 bases and J by 3 bases, and 11 bases separated the two germline ends. Germline CDR1 MGHDK, CDR2 SYGVNS. The CDR3 sequence is 13 residues long. The CDR3 sequence is CASSPRGDTEAFF. CDR3 coding DNA: TGTGCCAGCAGCCCTCGGGGGGACACTGAAGCTTTCTTT.

V and J are TRBV19 and TRBJ1-5; D is uncertain. This CDR3 comprises 16 residues. Between the trimmed V and J ends, which lost 3 bases and 2 bases, there was a span of 14 bases. Germline assignment: CDR1 LNHDA and CDR2 SQIVND (reference sequence). CDR3 sequence reads: CASSIGSGGRNQPQHF. DNA for the CDR3: TGTGCCAGTAGTATCGGGAGTGGAGGGCGCAATCAGCCCCAGCATTTT.

This clone was observed a single time. The chain couples TRBV4-1 to TRBJ2-3; 14 bases align to TRBD2. There are 16 residues in the CDR3. V dropped 3 bases and J dropped 8; count of bases not matched to a gene: 7. CDR1 is MGHRA and CDR2 is YSYEKL in the germline V gene. The CDR3 sequence: CASSQVTSGRASTQYF. The CDR3 nucleotides read TGCGCCAGCAGCCAGGTGACTAGCGGGAGGGCGAGTACGCAGTATTTT.

This sequence joins TRBV10-1 and TRBJ1-5, with 8 bases fitting TRBD1. The CDR3 has 14 amino acids. Germline CDR1 and CDR2: WNHNN and SYGVQD (reference sequence). J lost 6 bases, V lost 4 bases, and 5 bases had no gene match. CDR3 residues: CASSAGGEGQPQHF. The CDR3, as DNA: TGCGCCAGCAGTGCAGGGGGCGAAGGTCAGCCCCAGCATTTT.

This clone turned up a few times. The V gene is TRBV12-3 or TRBV12-4, the J gene TRBJ2-7, with a possible D match to TRBD2 (6 bases). Trimming took off 6 bases at V and 2 bases at J, with 11 bases between the two ends. The CDR3 extends over 13 amino acids. DNA for the CDR3: TGTGCCAGCAGCCGGGACTTACCCTACGAGCAGTACTTC. It yields the protein CASSRDLPYEQYF.

The V call is TRBV5-4, the J call TRBJ2-7; 8 positions agree with TRBD2. The CDR3 runs to 14 residues. Germline CDR1 reads SGHNT; CDR2 reads YYREEE (reference sequence). V was clipped by 2 bases and J by 7 bases; unmatched bases: 8. The CDR3: CASSFHAGGIEQYF. CDR3 nucleotide sequence: TGTGCCAGCAGCTTCCACGCGGGAGGTATAGAGCAGTACTTC.

The CDR3 region has the DNA TGCGCCAGCAGCTTGGCTGACAGTGGGGAGCAGTACTTC. As protein: CASSLADSGEQYF. The J gene is TRBJ2-7, the V gene TRBV5-1, with D perhaps TRBD1 (5 bases). The CDR3 loop spans 13 amino acids. Germline V gene data show CDR1 as SGHRS and CDR2 as YFSETQ. The ends were cut back, 0 bases at V and 7 bases at J, with 11 bases in the middle.

CDR3 in DNA: TGTGCCAGTAGTATCGGGACAGGGCTCAATCAGCCCCAGCATTTT. It yields the protein CASSIGTGLNQPQHF. The rearrangement joins TRBV19 to TRBJ1-5; 9 nucleotides agree with TRBD1. The CDR3 sequence is 15 residues long. CDR1 and CDR2 (germline): LNHDA, SQIVND (reference sequence). The V segment lost 3 bases and the J segment 3 bases; nucleotides outside the gene matches: 3.

This clone was observed once. J is TRBJ2-5 and V is TRBV21-1; TRBD2 reflects the table's D call only, with no check against the DNA. TRBV21-1 is recorded as a pseudogene. The CDR3 contains 15 residues. The CDR3 here is CASSGLGLAGETQYF. The DNA of the CDR3 is TGTGCCAGCAGCGGGTTGGGACTAGCGGGAGAGACCCAGTACTTC.

The chain recombines TRBV7-8 with TRBJ2-3; D remains unclear. CDR1 and CDR2 (germline): SGHVS, FQNEAQ. CDR3 length equals 16 residues. With 1 base removed from V and 0 bases from J, the gap between germline ends came to 11 bases. The CDR3 bases are TGTGCCAGCAGCTTAGTAACCGGTTCTAGCACAGATACGCAGTATTTT. Translation: CASSLVTGSSTDTQYF.

This chain links TRBV3-1 (or the pseudogene TRBV3-2) with TRBJ1-2, with 7 bases identical to TRBD1. This CDR3 comprises 14 residues. With V trimmed by 1 base and J by 4 bases, 3 bases remained unmatched. Germline assignment: CDR1 LGHDT and CDR2 YNNKEL (reference sequence). Here the CDR3 reads CASSQVQGSYGYTF. The CDR3 region has the DNA TGTGCCAGCAGCCAAGTACAGGGGAGCTATGGCTACACCTTC.

This clone appeared once. The chain joins TRBV24-1 to TRBJ1-1; 9 positions agree with TRBD1. After removal of 7 bases from V and 5 bases from J, the junction contained 4 bases not matched to a gene. The CDR3 runs 13 residues. Germline V gives CDR1 KGHDR, CDR2 SFDVKD. CDR3 loop: CATRQGALTEAFF. For the CDR3, the DNA is TGTGCCACCAGACAGGGGGCCTTGACTGAAGCTTTCTTT.